What follows describes a single TCR beta chain. Germline CDR1 reads SGHTA; CDR2 reads FQGNSA. The CDR3 sequence is 16 residues long. The V gene lost 3 bases and the J gene lost 4 bases, with 16 bases spanning the gap. This sample is drawn from a study of blood T cell repertoires in COVID-19. The overall study: COVID-19 samples collected from the United States, Italy and Spain covered acute and convalescent phases. The cDNA or gDNA used as material had been derived from T cells, B-cell-depleted T cells, or PBMCs.

Original handling: Amplification of reference gene primers provided the estimated nucleated cell counts. Libraries were prepared by immunoSEQ multiplex PCR; TCRdb keeps only in-frame clonotypes and omits some of them. D and trimming were read from the DNA, whereas the V and J calls and clone size are those reported in that table. The sample consists of about 130,000 clones, around 85% of them appearing once. Sequenced sample: peripheral blood. The origin of this receptor is a human donor in a cohort sampled during active COVID-19. This chain links TRBV7-2 with TRBJ1-5; D is possibly TRBD1 (5 bases). CDR3 nucleotides: TGTGCCAGCAGCTTGTTTCAGGGCCTAGGTAATCAGCCCCAGCATTTT. It is translated as CASSLFQGLGNQPQHF.